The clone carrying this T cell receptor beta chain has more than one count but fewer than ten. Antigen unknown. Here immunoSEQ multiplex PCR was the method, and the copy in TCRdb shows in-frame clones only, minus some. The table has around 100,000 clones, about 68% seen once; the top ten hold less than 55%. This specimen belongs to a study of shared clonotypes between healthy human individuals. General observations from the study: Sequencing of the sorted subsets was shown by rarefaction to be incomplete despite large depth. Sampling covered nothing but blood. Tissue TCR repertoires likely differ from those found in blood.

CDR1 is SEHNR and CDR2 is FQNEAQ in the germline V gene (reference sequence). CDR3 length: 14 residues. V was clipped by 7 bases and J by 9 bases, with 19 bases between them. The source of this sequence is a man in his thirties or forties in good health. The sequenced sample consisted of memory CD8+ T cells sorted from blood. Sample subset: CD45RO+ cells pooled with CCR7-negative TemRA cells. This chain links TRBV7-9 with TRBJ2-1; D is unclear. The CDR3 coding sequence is TGTGCCAGCACCCTGTTGTCAGCCATTGGTGAGCAGTTCTTC. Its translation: CASTLLSAIGEQFF.